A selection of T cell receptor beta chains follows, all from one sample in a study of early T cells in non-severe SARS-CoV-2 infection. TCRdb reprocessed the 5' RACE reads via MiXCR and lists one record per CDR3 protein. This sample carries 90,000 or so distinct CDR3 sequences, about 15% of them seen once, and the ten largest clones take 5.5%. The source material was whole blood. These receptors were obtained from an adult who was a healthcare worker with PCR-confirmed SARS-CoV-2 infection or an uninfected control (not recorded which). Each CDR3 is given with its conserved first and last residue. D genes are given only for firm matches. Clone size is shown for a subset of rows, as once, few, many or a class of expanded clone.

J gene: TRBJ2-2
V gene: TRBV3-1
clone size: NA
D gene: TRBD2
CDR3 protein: CASSWTSGNTGELFF
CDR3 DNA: TGTGCCAGTTCCTGGACTAGCGGGAACACCGGGGAGCTGTTTTTT

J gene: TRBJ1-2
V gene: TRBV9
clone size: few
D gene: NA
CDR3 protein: CASSVGSESTRYGYTF
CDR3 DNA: TGTGCCAGCAGCGTAGGAAGTGAGAGTACACGCTATGGCTACACCTTC

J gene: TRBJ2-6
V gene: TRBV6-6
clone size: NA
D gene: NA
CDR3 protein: CASSGRRAAGANVLTF
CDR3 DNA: TGTGCCAGCAGCGGACGGAGGGCAGCTGGGGCCAACGTCCTGACTTTC

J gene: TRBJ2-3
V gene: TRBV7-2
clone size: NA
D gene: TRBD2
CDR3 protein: CASSFGGRADTQYF
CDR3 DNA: TGTGCCAGCAGCTTTGGCGGGAGGGCAGATACGCAGTATTTT

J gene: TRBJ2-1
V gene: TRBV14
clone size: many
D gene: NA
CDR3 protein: CASSQELRETHNEQFF
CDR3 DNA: TGTGCCAGCAGCCAAGAACTCCGGGAGACTCACAATGAGCAGTTCTTC

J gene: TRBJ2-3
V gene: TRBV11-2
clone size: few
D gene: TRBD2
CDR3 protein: CASSSNPLSREASTQYF
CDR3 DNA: TGTGCCAGCAGCTCCAACCCCCTCTCGCGGGAGGCCTCCACGCAGTATTTT

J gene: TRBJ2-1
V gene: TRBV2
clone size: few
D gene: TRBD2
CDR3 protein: CALGEGRVNEQFF
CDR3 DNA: TGTGCCCTAGGCGAGGGGAGGGTCAATGAGCAGTTCTTC

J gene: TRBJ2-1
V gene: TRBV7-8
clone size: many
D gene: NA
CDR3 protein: CASSLLARATYNEQFF
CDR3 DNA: TGTGCCAGCAGCCTCTTAGCGCGCGCGACCTACAATGAGCAGTTCTTC

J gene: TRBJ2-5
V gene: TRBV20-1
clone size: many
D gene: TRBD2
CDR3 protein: CSARDQRDLQETQYF
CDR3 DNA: TGCAGTGCTAGAGATCAGCGGGATCTACAAGAGACCCAGTACTTC

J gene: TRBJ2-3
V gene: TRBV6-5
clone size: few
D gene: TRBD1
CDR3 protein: CASSYAGTGEDSRTDTQYF
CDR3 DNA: TGTGCCAGCAGTTACGCCGGGACAGGGGAGGACTCACGCACAGATACGCAGTATTTT

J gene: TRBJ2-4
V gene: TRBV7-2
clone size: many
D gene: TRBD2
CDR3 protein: CASSFREGGNIQYF
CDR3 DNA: TGTGCCAGCAGCTTTCGGGAGGGTGGAAACATTCAGTACTTC

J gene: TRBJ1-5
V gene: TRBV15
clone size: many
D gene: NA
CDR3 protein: CATSLDRVNQPQHF
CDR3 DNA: TGTGCCACCAGCCTGGACAGAGTAAATCAGCCCCAGCATTTT